This T cell receptor beta chain is drawn from a study of OX40 agonist ivuxolimab in advanced cancers. In the study overall: Every 2 weeks, patients got intravenous ivuxolimab at one of six dose levels (0.01-10 mg/kg). Prior checkpoint blockade (anti-PD-1, anti-PD-L1 or anti-CTLA-4) was permitted; 40% had it.

This CDR3 comprises 14 residues. Germline-derived CDR1 and CDR2 are MDHEN and SYDVKM. V was cut by 2 bases and J by 3 bases, with 10 bases left in between. Concerning this clone itself: Its antigen is still unknown.

Data came from immunoSEQ multiplex PCR; TCRdb stores just in-frame clones and leaves some out. The table has approximately 44,000 clones, about four fifths seen once. Whole-study findings and limits: Clones of CD4+ and CD8+ blood T cells grew by week 6 at doses of 0.1 to 3.0 mg/kg. Expanded clones were, on average, more numerous among CD8+ T cells than CD4+.

This sequence originates from an adult with an advanced solid tumor such as melanoma, head and neck, liver or kidney cancer. The sequenced sample was CD4+ or CD8+ T cells sorted from blood, obtained in a trial of the OX40 agonist ivuxolimab. This sequence joins TRBV28 and TRBJ1-2; D perhaps matches TRBD1 (5 bases). CDR3 in DNA: TGTGCCAGCAGTTTAAGGGGATTATACTATGGCTACACCTTC. It encodes CASSLRGLYYGYTF.